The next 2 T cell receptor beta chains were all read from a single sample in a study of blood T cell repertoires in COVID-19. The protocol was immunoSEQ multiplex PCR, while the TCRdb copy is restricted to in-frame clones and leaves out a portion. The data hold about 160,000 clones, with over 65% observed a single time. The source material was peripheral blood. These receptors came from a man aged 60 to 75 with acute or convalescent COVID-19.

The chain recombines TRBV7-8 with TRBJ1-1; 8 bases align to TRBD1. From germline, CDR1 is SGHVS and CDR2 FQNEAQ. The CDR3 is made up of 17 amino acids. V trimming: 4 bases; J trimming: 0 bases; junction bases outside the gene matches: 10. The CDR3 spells CASSSLLDRALNTEAFF. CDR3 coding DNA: TGTGCCAGCAGCTCGCTCCTGGACAGGGCCCTGAACACTGAAGCTTTCTTT. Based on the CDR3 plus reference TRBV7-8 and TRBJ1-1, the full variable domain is GAGVSQSPRYKVAKRGQDVALRCDPISGHVSLFWYQQALGQGPEFLTYFQNEAQLDKSGLPSDRFFAERPEGSVSTLKIQRTQQEDSAVYLCASSSLLDRALNTEAFFGQGTRLTVV.

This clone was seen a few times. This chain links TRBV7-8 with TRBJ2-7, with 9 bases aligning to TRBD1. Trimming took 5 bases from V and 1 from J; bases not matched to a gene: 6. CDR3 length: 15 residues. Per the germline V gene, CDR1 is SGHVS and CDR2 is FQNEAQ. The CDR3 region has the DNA TGTGCCAGCAGCGAATGGACAGGGGTGTCCTACGAGCAGTACTTC. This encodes CASSEWTGVSYEQYF.